This TCR beta chain stems from a study of blood T cell repertoires in COVID-19. Deletions cut 0 bases from V and 1 base from J, with 7 bases between. Germline V lookup: CDR1 SGHNT, CDR2 YYREEE (reference sequence). The CDR3 covers 14 residues. Only in-frame clones appear in the TCRdb table, and some are missing; sequencing was by immunoSEQ multiplex PCR. The sample includes a few hundred thousand clones, over 80% of them seen just once. The clonotype originates from a woman in her forties or fifties with COVID-19, enrolled during active disease. The gene calls are TRBV5-4 and TRBJ1-1, with D maybe TRBD1 (5 bases). Sequencing was performed on peripheral blood. This CDR3 is CASSLVGANTEAFF. As DNA, the CDR3 is TGTGCCAGCAGCTTGGTAGGGGCGAACACTGAAGCTTTCTTT.